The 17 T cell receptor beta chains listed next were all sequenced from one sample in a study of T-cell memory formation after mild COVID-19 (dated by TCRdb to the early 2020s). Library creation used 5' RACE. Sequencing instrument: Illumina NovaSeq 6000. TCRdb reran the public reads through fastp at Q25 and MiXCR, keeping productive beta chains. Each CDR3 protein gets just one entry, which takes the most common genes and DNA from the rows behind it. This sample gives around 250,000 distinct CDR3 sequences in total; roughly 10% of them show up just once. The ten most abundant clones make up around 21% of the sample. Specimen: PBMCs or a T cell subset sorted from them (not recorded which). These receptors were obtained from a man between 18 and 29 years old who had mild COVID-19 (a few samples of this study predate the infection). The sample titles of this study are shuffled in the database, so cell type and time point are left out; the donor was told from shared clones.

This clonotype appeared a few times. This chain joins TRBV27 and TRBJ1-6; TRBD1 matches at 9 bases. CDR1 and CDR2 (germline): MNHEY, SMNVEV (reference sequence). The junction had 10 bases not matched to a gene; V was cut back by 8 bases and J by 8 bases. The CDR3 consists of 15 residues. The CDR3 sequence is CASGGQGPSYSPLHF. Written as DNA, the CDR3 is TGTGCCAGCGGGGGACAGGGCCCCTCATATTCACCCCTCCACTTT.

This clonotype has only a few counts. The CDR3 region is CASSRPRIRQYF. In nucleotides, the CDR3 is TGTGCCAGCAGCCGTCCCAGGATACGGCAGTACTTC. The V and J genes are TRBV7-2 and TRBJ2-7; D not resolved. The CDR3 spans 12 residues. Germline V CDR1 and CDR2: SGHTA, FQGNSA. V gave up 5 bases and J gave up 9 bases, with 14 bases separating them.

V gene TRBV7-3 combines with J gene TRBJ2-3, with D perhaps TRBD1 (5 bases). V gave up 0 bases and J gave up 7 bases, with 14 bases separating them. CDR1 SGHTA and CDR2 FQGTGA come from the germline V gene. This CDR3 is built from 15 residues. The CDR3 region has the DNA TGTGCCAGCAGCTTAACCCAGGGAACCTCCTATACGCAGTATTTT. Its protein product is CASSLTQGTSYTQYF.

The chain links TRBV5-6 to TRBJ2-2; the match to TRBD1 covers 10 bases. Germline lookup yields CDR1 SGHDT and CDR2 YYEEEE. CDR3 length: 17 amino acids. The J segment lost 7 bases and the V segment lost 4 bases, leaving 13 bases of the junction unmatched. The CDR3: CASSPDRGIAKSGELFF. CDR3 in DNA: TGTGCCAGCAGCCCGGACAGGGGGATCGCGAAGAGCGGGGAGCTGTTTTTT.

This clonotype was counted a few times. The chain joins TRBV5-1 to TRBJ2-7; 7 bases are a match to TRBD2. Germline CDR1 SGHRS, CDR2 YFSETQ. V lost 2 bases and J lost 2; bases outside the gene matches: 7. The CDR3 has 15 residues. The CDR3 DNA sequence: TGCGCCAGCAGCTTCTCCCCCGGGACTACCTACGAGCAGTACTTC. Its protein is CASSFSPGTTYEQYF.

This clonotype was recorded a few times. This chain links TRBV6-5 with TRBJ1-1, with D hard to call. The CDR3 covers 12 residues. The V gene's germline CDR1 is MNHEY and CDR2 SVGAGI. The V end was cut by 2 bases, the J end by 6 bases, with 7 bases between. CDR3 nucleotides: TGTGCCAGCAGTTACGTCGGGTCTGAAGCTTTCTTT. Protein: CASSYVGSEAFF.

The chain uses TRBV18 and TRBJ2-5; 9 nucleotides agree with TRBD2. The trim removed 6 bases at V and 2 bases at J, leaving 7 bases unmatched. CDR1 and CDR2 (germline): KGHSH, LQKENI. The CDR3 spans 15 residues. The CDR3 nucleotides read TGTGCCAGCTCCCGCGGAGCGGGGGGTCAAGAGACCCAGTACTTC. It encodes CASSRGAGGQETQYF.

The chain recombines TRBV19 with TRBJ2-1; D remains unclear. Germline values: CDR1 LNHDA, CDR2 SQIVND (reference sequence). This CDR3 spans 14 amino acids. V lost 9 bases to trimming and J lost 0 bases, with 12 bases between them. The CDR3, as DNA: TGTGCCAGCGGACGGGCGAGCTCCTACAATGAGCAGTTCTTC. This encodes CASGRASSYNEQFF.

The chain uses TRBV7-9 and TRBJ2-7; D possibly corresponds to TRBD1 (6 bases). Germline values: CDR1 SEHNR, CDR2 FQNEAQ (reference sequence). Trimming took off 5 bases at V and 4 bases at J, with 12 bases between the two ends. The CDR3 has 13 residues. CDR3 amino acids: CASSPQGAYEQYF. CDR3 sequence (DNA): TGTGCCAGCAGCCCACAGGGCGCGTACGAGCAGTACTTC.

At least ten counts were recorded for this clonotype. Here the CDR3 DNA reads TGCGCCAGCAGCTTGCCAGGCTATGGCTACACCTTC. This gives the protein CASSLPGYGYTF. The chain employs TRBV5-1 and TRBJ1-2; unclear D gene. CDR3 size: 12 residues. Trimming took off 1 base at V and 4 bases at J, with 5 bases between the two ends. CDR1 SGHRS and CDR2 YFSETQ come from the germline V gene.

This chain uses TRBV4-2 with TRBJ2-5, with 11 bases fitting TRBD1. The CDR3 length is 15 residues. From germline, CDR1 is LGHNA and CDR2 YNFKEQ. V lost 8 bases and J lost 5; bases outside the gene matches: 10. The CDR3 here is CASRPGQGAQETQYF. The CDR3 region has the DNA TGTGCCAGCCGGCCAGGACAGGGGGCGCAGGAGACCCAGTACTTC.

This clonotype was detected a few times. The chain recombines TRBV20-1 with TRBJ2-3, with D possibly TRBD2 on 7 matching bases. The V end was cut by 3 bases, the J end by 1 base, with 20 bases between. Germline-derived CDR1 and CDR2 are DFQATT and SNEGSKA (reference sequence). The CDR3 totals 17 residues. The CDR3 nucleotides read TGCAGTGCTAGCTCAACTAAAGGGGGACTACGCACAGATACGCAGTATTTT. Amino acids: CSASSTKGGLRTDTQYF.

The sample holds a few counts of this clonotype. DNA for the CDR3: TGTGCCACCAGCCCCCGGACTAGCGGGGGGAGTCGGGAGCAGTTCTTC. The encoded protein is CATSPRTSGGSREQFF. The genes are TRBV15 and TRBJ2-1; 14 bases match TRBD2. This CDR3 region has 16 residues. V shed 5 bases and J 10 bases; nucleotides not matched to a gene: 10. Germline V CDR1 and CDR2: LNHNV, YYDKDF (reference sequence).

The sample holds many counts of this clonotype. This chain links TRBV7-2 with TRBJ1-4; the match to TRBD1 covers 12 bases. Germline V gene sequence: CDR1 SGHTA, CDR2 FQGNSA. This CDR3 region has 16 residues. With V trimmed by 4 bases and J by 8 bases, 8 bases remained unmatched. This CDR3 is CASSSPGQGAREKLFF. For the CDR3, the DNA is TGTGCCAGCAGCTCTCCGGGACAGGGGGCGCGAGAAAAACTGTTTTTT.

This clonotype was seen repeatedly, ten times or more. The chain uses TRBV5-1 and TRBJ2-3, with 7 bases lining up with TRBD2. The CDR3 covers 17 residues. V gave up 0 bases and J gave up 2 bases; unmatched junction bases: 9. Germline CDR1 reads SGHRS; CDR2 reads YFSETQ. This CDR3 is CASSLAVTGGLTDTQYF. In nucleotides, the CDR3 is TGCGCCAGCAGCTTGGCTGTTACGGGGGGACTCACAGATACGCAGTATTTT.

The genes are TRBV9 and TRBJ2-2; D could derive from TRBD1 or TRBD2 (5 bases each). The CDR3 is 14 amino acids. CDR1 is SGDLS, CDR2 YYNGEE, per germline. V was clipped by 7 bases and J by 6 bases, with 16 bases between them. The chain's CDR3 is CASGGWSSAGELFF. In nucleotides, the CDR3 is TGTGCCAGCGGGGGTTGGAGCTCCGCCGGGGAGCTGTTTTTT. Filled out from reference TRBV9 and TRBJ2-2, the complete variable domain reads DSGVTQTPKHLITATGQRVTLRCSPRSGDLSVYWYQQSLDQGLQFLIQYYNGEERAKGNILERFSAQQFPDLHSELNLSSLELGDSALYFCASGGWSSAGELFFGEGSRLTVL.

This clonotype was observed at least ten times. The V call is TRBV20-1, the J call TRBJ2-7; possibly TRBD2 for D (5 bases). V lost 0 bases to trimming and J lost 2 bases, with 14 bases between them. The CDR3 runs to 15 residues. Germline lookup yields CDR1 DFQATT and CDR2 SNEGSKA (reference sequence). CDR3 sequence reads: CSARDSRGFPYEQYF. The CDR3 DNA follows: TGCAGTGCTAGAGATTCCCGGGGATTCCCCTACGAGCAGTACTTC.